The sequence of this T cell receptor beta chain was determined in a study of identifying expanded T cells in peripheral blood. Study results and caveats: About 1.2 clones differed between technical replicates, versus approximately 16 and 20 over time. Across healthy donors, higher total template counts meant significantly greater approximately two-week count variance.

Sequencing was performed with immunoSEQ multiplex PCR; in TCRdb, only in-frame clones are kept and a portion is missing. The profile shows around 57,000 clones, 80% to 90% of them singletons. During the collection period, no donor immune events like infections were recorded. Regarding this clone: Its antigen is not known.

Trimming took 3 bases from V and 11 from J, leaving 16 bases between them. Germline lookup yields CDR1 MDHEN and CDR2 SYDVKM. There are 14 residues in the CDR3. Sequenced sample: blood. The V gene is TRBV28, the J gene TRBJ1-4, with unresolved D. The sequence came from a person aged 18-69 years in good health. The CDR3 sequence is CASSFATGRRKLFF. The DNA of the CDR3 is TGTGCCAGCAGTTTTGCTACCGGGAGGAGGAAACTGTTTTTT.